The 8 T cell receptor beta chains in this list originate from one sample, sequenced in a study of T cells in Graves' hyperthyroidism and ophthalmopathy. Amplification yielded TCR beta CDR3 regions, with RNA transcripts as the source. The HTBI primer set served for first-round RT-PCR of the TCR CDR3. One entry per CDR3 protein, called by TCRdb with MiXCR from the multiplex PCR reads. The table lists 650,000 to 800,000 distinct CDR3 sequences, 45% of them singletons. The specimen sequenced was peripheral blood or thyroid tissue (not recorded which). These receptors all stem from an adult man with Graves' disease, either hyperthyroidism or ophthalmopathy (not recorded which).

Comments on this clonotype: A much bigger clone sits one base away, suggesting this may be a read error. The rearrangement links TRBV9 to TRBJ1-1; no clear D gene. Trimming removed 0 bases at V and 3 bases at J, with 9 bases between. Germline V lookup: CDR1 SGDLS, CDR2 YYNGEE. This CDR3 spans 14 amino acids. CDR3 sequence reads: CASSVDGEDTEAFF. The CDR3 nucleotides read TGTGCCAGCAGCGTAGATGGTGAGGACACTGAAGCTTTCTTT.

This clonotype was seen repeatedly, ten times or more. V is TRBV29-1 and J is TRBJ1-6; 9 bases line up with TRBD1. Trimming took 2 bases from V and 6 from J; bases not matched to a gene: 2. The CDR3 consists of 14 residues. Looked up from germline, CDR1 is SQVTM and CDR2 is ANQGSEA. This chain's CDR3 is CSVETGGSNSPLHF. In DNA form, the CDR3 reads TGCAGCGTTGAAACAGGGGGCTCTAATTCACCCCTCCACTTT.

The V and J genes are TRBV5-1 and TRBJ2-5, with a weak D call TRBD1 (5 bases). The germline CDR1 and CDR2 sequences are SGHRS and YFSETQ. There are 14 residues in the CDR3. V was pared by 0 bases and J by 2 bases, with 8 bases between. The CDR3 is CASSLAGWQETQYF. CDR3 nucleotides: TGCGCCAGCAGCTTGGCAGGGTGGCAAGAGACCCAGTACTTC.

The chain carries TRBV10-3 and TRBJ2-2; no definite D call. The germline V gene encodes CDR1 ENHRY and CDR2 SYGVKD. This CDR3 is built from 18 residues. Trimming took 10 bases from V and 0 from J, leaving 24 bases between them. This CDR3 is CASRITLFETTNTGELFF. DNA for the CDR3: TGTGCCAGCAGGATTACTCTCTTTGAGACAACGAACACCGGGGAGCTGTTTTTT.

The chain employs TRBV29-1 and TRBJ1-2, with 8 positions matching TRBD1. The CDR3 has 14 amino acids. Trimming took 8 bases from V and 5 from J; bases not matched to a gene: 13. Germline assignment: CDR1 SQVTM and CDR2 ANQGSEA. CDR3 loop: CSPGQGASRYGYTF. The CDR3 coding sequence is TGCAGCCCCGGACAGGGTGCCTCCCGATATGGCTACACCTTC.

The CDR3 region has the DNA TGCGCCACCGGACAGTATTCACCCCTCCACTTT. This translates into CATGQYSPLHF. This chain joins TRBV10-2 and TRBJ1-6; D might be TRBD1 (6 bases). V was pared by 10 bases and J by 8 bases, with 9 bases between. CDR1 is WSHSY and CDR2 is SAAADI in the germline V gene. The CDR3 length is 11 residues.

This clonotype has only a few counts. The V call is TRBV19, the J call TRBJ2-5; D is uncertain. This CDR3 is 13 amino acids long. In germline, CDR1 is LNHDA, CDR2 SQIVND (reference sequence). V was trimmed by 3 bases and J by 2 bases, leaving 7 bases between them. The CDR3 spells CASSMTEQETQYF. The CDR3 DNA is TGTGCCAGTAGTATGACGGAACAAGAGACCCAGTACTTC.

This clonotype was detected many times. The V and J genes are TRBV29-1 and TRBJ2-2, with 7 bases lining up with TRBD2. Germline assignment: CDR1 SQVTM and CDR2 ANQGSEA. V dropped 4 bases and J dropped 4; count of bases not matched to a gene: 3. The CDR3 has 13 residues. The CDR3 DNA follows: TGCAGCGTTGTTCCGGGGGGCACCGGGGAGCTGTTTTTT. It codes for CSVVPGGTGELFF.